This T cell receptor beta chain was profiled in a study of blood T cell repertoires in COVID-19. Clones were read by immunoSEQ multiplex PCR, and TCRdb kept only the in-frame ones, dropping some. The data contain about 140,000 clones, approximately 84% of them singletons. The CDR3 spans 13 residues. The J segment lost 6 bases and the V segment lost 5 bases, leaving 4 bases of the junction unmatched. Germline lookup yields CDR1 SGHNT and CDR2 YENEEA. V usage is TRBV11-3 and J usage is TRBJ2-3, with TRBD2 matching over 8 bases. Sequencing was performed on peripheral blood. The sequence derives from a human donor in a cohort sampled during active COVID-19. The CDR3 loop reads CASSLTSGDTQYF. In nucleotides, the CDR3 is TGTGCCAGCAGCCTAACTAGCGGTGATACGCAGTATTTT. The variable domain in full, completed from reference TRBV11-3 and TRBJ2-3, reads EAGVVQSPRYKIIEKKQPVAFWCNPISGHNTLYWYLQNLGQGPELLIRYENEEAVDDSQLPKDRFSAERLKGVDSTLKIQPAELGDSAVYLCASSLTSGDTQYFGPGTRLTVL.